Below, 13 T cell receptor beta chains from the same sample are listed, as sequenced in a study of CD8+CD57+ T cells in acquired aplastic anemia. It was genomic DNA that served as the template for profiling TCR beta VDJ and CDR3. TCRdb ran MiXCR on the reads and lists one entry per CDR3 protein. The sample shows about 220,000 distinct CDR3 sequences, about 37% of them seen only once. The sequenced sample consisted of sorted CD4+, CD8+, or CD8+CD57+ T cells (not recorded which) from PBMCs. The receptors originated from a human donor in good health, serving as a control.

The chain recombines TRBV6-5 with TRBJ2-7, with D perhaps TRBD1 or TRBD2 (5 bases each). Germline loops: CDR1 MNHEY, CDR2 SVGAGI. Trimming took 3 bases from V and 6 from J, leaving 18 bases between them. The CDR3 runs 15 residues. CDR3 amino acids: CASSYSRGLVFEQYF. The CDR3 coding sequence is TGTGCCAGCAGTTATTCCCGGGGCCTGGTTTTCGAGCAGTACTTC.

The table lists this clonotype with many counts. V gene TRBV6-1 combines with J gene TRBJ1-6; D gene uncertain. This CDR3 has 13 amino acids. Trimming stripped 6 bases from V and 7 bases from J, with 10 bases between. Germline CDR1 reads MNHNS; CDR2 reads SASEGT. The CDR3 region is CASRTVANSPLHF. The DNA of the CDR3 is TGTGCCAGCAGAACGGTGGCGAATTCACCCCTCCACTTT.

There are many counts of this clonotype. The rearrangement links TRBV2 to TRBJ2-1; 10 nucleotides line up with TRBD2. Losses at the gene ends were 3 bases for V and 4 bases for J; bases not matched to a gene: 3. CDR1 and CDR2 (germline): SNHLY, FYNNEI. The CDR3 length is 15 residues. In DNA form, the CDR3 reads TGTGCCAGCAGTGATGGTAGCGGGAGGTACAATGAGCAGTTCTTC. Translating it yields CASSDGSGRYNEQFF.

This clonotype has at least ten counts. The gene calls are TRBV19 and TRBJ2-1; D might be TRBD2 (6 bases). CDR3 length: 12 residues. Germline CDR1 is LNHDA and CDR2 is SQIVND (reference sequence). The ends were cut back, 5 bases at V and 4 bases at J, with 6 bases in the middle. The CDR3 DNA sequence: TGTGCCAGTAGTCGGGGGTACAATGAGCAGTTCTTC. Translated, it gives CASSRGYNEQFF. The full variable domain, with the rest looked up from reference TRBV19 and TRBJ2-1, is DGGITQSPKYLFRKEGQNVTLSCEQNLNHDAMYWYRQDPGQGLRLIYYSQIVNDFQKGDIAEGYSVSREKKESFPLTVTSAQKNPTAFYLCASSRGYNEQFFGPGTRLTVL.

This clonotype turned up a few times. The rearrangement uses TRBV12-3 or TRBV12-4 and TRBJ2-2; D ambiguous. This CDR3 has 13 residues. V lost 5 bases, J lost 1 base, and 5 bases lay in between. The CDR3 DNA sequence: TGTGCCAGCAGTCGAGTGAACACCGGGGAGCTGTTTTTT. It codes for CASSRVNTGELFF.

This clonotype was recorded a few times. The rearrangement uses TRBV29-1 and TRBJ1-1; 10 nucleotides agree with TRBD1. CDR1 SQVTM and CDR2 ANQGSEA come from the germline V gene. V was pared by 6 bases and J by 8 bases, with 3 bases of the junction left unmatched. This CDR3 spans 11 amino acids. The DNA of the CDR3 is TGCAGCGTAGAGGGACAGGGGGAAGCTTTCTTT. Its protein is CSVEGQGEAFF.

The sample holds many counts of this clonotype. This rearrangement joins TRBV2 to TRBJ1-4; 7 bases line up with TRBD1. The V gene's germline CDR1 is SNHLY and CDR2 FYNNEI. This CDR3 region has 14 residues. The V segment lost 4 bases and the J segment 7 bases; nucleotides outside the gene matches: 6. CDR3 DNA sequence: TGTGCCAGCAGTGTTGACAGGGCAGGTGAAAAACTGTTTTTT. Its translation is CASSVDRAGEKLFF.

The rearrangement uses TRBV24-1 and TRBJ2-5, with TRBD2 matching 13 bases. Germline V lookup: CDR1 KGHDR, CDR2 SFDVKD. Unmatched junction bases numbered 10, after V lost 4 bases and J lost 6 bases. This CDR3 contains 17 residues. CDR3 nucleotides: TGTGCCACCAGTGACCAACTTGGGACTAGCGGGATAAAGACCCAGTACTTC. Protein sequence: CATSDQLGTSGIKTQYF.

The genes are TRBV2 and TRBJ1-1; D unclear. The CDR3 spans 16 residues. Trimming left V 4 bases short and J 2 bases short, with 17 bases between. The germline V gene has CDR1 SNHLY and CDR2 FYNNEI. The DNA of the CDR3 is TGTGCCAGCAGTGGAATAGGAGTAAAATTTAACACTGAAGCTTTCTTT. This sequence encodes CASSGIGVKFNTEAFF.

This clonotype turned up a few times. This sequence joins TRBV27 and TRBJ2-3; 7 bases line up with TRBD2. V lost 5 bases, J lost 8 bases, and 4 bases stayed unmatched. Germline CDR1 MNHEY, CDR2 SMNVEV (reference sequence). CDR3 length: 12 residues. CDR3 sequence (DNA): TGTGCCAGCAGTCCCGAGCGGGGTACGCAGTATTTT. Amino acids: CASSPERGTQYF.

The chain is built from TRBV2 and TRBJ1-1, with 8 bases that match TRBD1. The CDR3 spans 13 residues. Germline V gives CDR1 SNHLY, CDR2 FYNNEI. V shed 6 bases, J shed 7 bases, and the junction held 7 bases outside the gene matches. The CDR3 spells CASRDRAYNEAFF. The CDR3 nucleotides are TGTGCCAGCAGGGACAGGGCCTACAATGAAGCTTTCTTT.

The CDR3 sequence is CATSRDSAGGSYGYTF. The CDR3 nucleotides are TGTGCCACCAGCAGAGATTCGGCGGGAGGGAGCTATGGCTACACCTTC. The chain links TRBV15 to TRBJ1-2; D call uncertain. The CDR3 contains 16 residues. Trimming took off 0 bases at V and 4 bases at J, with 15 bases between the two ends. Germline-derived CDR1 and CDR2 are LNHNV and YYDKDF (reference sequence).

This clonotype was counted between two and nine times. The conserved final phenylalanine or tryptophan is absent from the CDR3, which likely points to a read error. DNA for the CDR3: TGTGCCAGCAGCTTACTGACAAACCCTACCTACGAGCAGTACTCC. Its protein is CASSLLTNPTYEQYS. This chain connects TRBV7-9 to TRBJ2-7, with D unclear. There are 15 residues in the CDR3. V was shortened by 2 bases and J by 2 bases, with 13 bases between the two germline ends. CDR1 and CDR2 (germline): SEHNR, FQNEAQ (reference sequence).